This is a list of T cell receptor beta chains from one sample in a study of cytomegalovirus exposure and HLA in healthy donors. The data were produced by immunoSEQ multiplex PCR, yet TCRdb's version contains in-frame clones alone and is incomplete. The top ten hold roughly 9.3% of the sample, which has 150,000 or so clones, about 91% seen once. The sequenced sample consisted of PBMCs. These TCRs come from a woman younger than 30 in good health and CMV-seropositive. Both conserved end residues are part of each CDR3. A D gene is named only where the DNA matches it firmly. Rows give clone size only sometimes, using once, few, many, or a class for an expanded clone.

CDR3 length	clone size	V gene	D gene	J gene	CDR3 DNA	CDR3 protein
15	.	TRBV7-3	TRBD1	TRBJ1-1	TGTGCCAGCAGCTTTGCAGGGGGCAGAGGCACTGAAGCTTTCTTT	CASSFAGGRGTEAFF
12	.	TRBV28	TRBD1	TRBJ2-7	TGTGCCAGCAGTTCGACAGGGCCCGAGCAGTACTTC	CASSSTGPEQYF
15	.	TRBV6-5	TRBD1	TRBJ1-5	TGTGCCAGCAGCAGACAGGGGACGGTTAATCAGCCCCAGCATTTT	CASSRQGTVNQPQHF
16	.	TRBV25-1	.	TRBJ1-2	TGTGCCAGCAGTGAATATGAAGACAATTCCCCCTATGGCTACACCTTC	CASSEYEDNSPYGYTF
13	many	TRBV13	.	TRBJ1-2	TGTGCCAGCAGCGGCCGGGAGAGAGATGGCTACACCTTC	CASSGRERDGYTF
17	once	TRBV4-1	.	TRBJ2-7	TGCGCCAGCAGCCAAGACCCCAGGGTGTGGGGTCCCTACGAGCAGTACTTC	CASSQDPRVWGPYEQYF
13	.	TRBV5-1	TRBD2	TRBJ2-1	TGCGCCAGCAGACTAGCGGGGGGCAATGAGCAGTTCTTC	CASRLAGGNEQFF
15	.	TRBV14	TRBD1	TRBJ1-2	TGTGCCAGCAGCCAGACAGGGCGCCAGCACTATGGCTACACCTTC	CASSQTGRQHYGYTF
17	.	TRBV19	TRBD1	TRBJ2-2	TGTGCCAGTAGTGTAGGGGCGGGACAGGGGAACACCGGGGAGCTGTTTTTT	CASSVGAGQGNTGELFF
16	.	TRBV11-2	.	TRBJ2-3	TGTGCCAGCAGCTTCGTCGGGAGCGGAACCACAGATACGCAGTATTTT	CASSFVGSGTTDTQYF
13	.	TRBV5-1	TRBD1	TRBJ1-1	TGCGCCAGTAAGACAGGGATGAACACTGAAGCTTTCTTT	CASKTGMNTEAFF